The present entry profiles one T cell receptor beta chain with its context. Per the germline V gene, CDR1 is SEHNR and CDR2 is FQNEAQ (reference sequence). The ends lost 4 bases at V and 1 base at J; junction bases unmatched: 9. CDR3 size: 17 residues. The sample is drawn from a study of cytomegalovirus exposure and HLA in healthy donors. A multiplex PCR was run with 60 Vbeta primers and 13 Jbeta primers. Clones were read by immunoSEQ multiplex PCR, and TCRdb kept only the in-frame ones, dropping some. The data show under 200,000 clones, roughly 80% seen once. Sample: PBMCs. This TCR was sampled from a boy between 2 and 10 years old in good health and CMV-seronegative. The V call is TRBV7-9, the J call TRBJ1-1; 10 nucleotides line up with TRBD1. Written as DNA, the CDR3 is TGTGCCAGCAGCTCCGTCCCGGGACAGGGGAGGAACACTGAAGCTTTCTTT. Translation gives CASSSVPGQGRNTEAFF.